This paragraph covers one T cell receptor (beta chain) sequence. Generated by immunoSEQ multiplex PCR, the TCRdb table keeps only in-frame clones and is missing some. The sample lists fewer than 75,000 clones, roughly 90% occurring once. This sample is part of a study of blood T cell repertoires in COVID-19. Turning to the study itself: Acute-phase and convalescent COVID-19 samples originated in the United States, Italy and Spain. Nucleic acid was either cDNA or gDNA, and it came from T cells, B-cell-depleted T cells, or PBMCs.

V was cut by 0 bases and J by 7 bases, with 15 bases left in between. Germline CDR1 and CDR2: LGHNA and YNFKEQ. The CDR3 runs 15 residues. Source material: peripheral blood. The chain has TRBV4-2 and TRBJ1-2; D possibly corresponds to TRBD1 (5 bases). The origin of this receptor is a man between 45 and 60 years old with active COVID-19. The CDR3 sequence: CASSQDQAGRSGYTF. CDR3 coding DNA: TGTGCCAGCAGCCAAGATCAAGCAGGGAGGAGTGGCTACACCTTC.